One T cell receptor beta chain is described in this entry. The antigen remains undetermined. The repertoire was sequenced with immunoSEQ multiplex PCR; TCRdb's copy has only in-frame clones and lacks some. The sample carries 90,000 to 120,000 clones, about 89% recorded once. CDR3 length: 14 residues. Germline CDR1 reads SGHNT; CDR2 reads YYREEE (reference sequence). The ends lost 5 bases at V and 1 base at J; junction bases unmatched: 6. This entry belongs to a study of T cell responses to AZD1222 COVID-19 vaccine. Study details: Pooled samples include second doses given at about 4 or 12 weeks. Study results and limitations: Among the donors, most were white British and more were female, and clonal diversity was possibly underestimated. None of the repertoires were sampled until the peak T cell response had passed.

The chain recombines TRBV5-4 with TRBJ2-7; TRBD1 aligns across 7 bases. The material sequenced was peripheral blood, taken on day 0 of AZD1222 vaccination. The sequence derives from an adult in good health. DNA of the CDR3: TGTGCCAGCAGTCTGGACAGGCCTTCCTACGAGCAGTACTTC. Translating it yields CASSLDRPSYEQYF.